A single sample gave rise to the 26 T cell receptor beta chains below, sequenced in a study of blood T cells in healthy people across ages. Primed by a sample-barcoded 5' primer and a J-beta primer mix, a second PCR proceeded for about 7 to 11 cycles. One entry per CDR3 protein, called by TCRdb with MiXCR from the 5' RACE reads. The data show 1.5 million to 2 million distinct CDR3 sequences, approximately 28% seen once. The sequencing input was blood. The source is a woman aged 25 to 39 in good health.

For this clonotype: The junction shows a germline mismatch at one end, possibly a read error. This chain joins TRBV3-1 and TRBJ2-7; 7 nucleotides line up with TRBD1. CDR1 is LGHDT, CDR2 YNNKEL, per germline (reference sequence). The CDR3 has 14 residues. The CDR3 bases are TGTACCAGCAGCCAGGCTGACAGGGTAGGCGAGCAGTACTTC. Its protein is CTSSQADRVGEQYF.

The chain links TRBV20-1 to TRBJ2-5; 12 nucleotides line up with TRBD2. CDR1 is DFQATT, CDR2 SNEGSKA, per germline (reference sequence). The length of the CDR3 is 17 residues. V shed 1 base, J shed 1 base, and the junction held 7 bases outside the gene matches. The CDR3 loop is CSARAPLTSGSQETQYF. The CDR3, as DNA: TGCAGTGCTAGAGCCCCACTGACTAGCGGGAGCCAAGAGACCCAGTACTTC.

This clonotype has only a few counts. The chain recombines TRBV20-1 with TRBJ2-1; possible D gene TRBD2, 5 bases. Germline-derived CDR1 and CDR2 are DFQATT and SNEGSKA (reference sequence). CDR3 length: 15 amino acids. V dropped 5 bases and J dropped 4 bases, with 18 bases sitting between them. The CDR3: CSASPTNLRYNEQFF. The CDR3 nucleotides read TGCAGTGCTTCCCCGACTAACCTCCGGTACAATGAGCAGTTCTTC.

This clonotype was seen only a few times. The chain combines TRBV4-2 with TRBJ2-7; TRBD1 agrees at 10 bases. The CDR3 runs to 15 residues. Looked up from germline, CDR1 is LGHNA and CDR2 is YNFKEQ. The J segment lost 1 base and the V segment lost 0 bases, leaving 0 bases of the junction unmatched. CDR3 protein: CASSQEGQGSYEQYF. The CDR3 DNA sequence: TGTGCCAGCAGCCAAGAGGGACAGGGGTCCTACGAGCAGTACTTC.

This clonotype was seen many times. An end of the junction differs from the germline gene, which may be a read error. The rearrangement links TRBV7-2 to TRBJ2-5; D gene uncertain. This CDR3 has 13 amino acids. The germline V gene encodes CDR1 SGHTA and CDR2 FQGNSA. CDR3 amino acids: CASSLDFQETQYF. In DNA form, the CDR3 reads TGCGCCAGCAGCCTAGACTTCCAAGAGACCCAGTACTTC. Using reference TRBV7-2 and TRBJ2-5 for the parts outside the CDR3, the full variable domain is GAGVSQSPSNKVTEKGKDVELRCDPISGHTALYWYRQSLGQGLEFLIYFQGNSAPDKSGLPSDRFSAERTGGSVSTLTIQRTQQEDSAVYLCASSLDFQETQYFGPGTRLLVL.

About this clonotype itself: The junction does not match germline at one end; this may be a read error. The chain joins TRBV2 to TRBJ2-7; D is perhaps TRBD2 (6 bases). This CDR3 comprises 15 residues. Per the germline V gene, CDR1 is SNHLY and CDR2 is FYNNEI. The CDR3 nucleotides are TGTGCCAGCAGTGCGACCGGGACCGGGGGACGCGAGCGGTACTTC. Its protein product is CASSATGTGGRERYF.

The genes are TRBV5-1 and TRBJ2-7, with D maybe TRBD1 (6 bases). The germline gives CDR1 SGHRS, CDR2 YFSETQ. The germline V and J ends were trimmed by 3 bases and 4 bases, with 14 bases remaining between them. There are 14 residues in the CDR3. The CDR3 nucleotides are TGCGCCAGCAGCTACAGGGCTGGAGGTTACGAGCAGTACTTC. This gives the protein CASSYRAGGYEQYF.

This clonotype has ten or more counts. The V gene is TRBV20-1, the J gene TRBJ2-5, with no clear D. This CDR3 is 15 amino acids long. V lost 1 base to trimming and J lost 1 base, with 13 bases between them. Germline V gives CDR1 DFQATT, CDR2 SNEGSKA (reference sequence). CDR3 nucleotide sequence: TGCAGTGCTAGAGCGATGGGCAGAATCCAAGAGACCCAGTACTTC. Residues: CSARAMGRIQETQYF.

This clonotype was found a few times. The rearrangement uses TRBV12-3 or TRBV12-4 and TRBJ1-5, with TRBD1 matching 8 bases. The length of the CDR3 is 16 residues. V trimming: 6 bases; J trimming: 2 bases; junction bases outside the gene matches: 9. CDR3 sequence reads: CASRHLQGEGNQPQHF. The CDR3, as DNA: TGTGCCAGCAGACACCTACAGGGGGAGGGCAATCAGCCCCAGCATTTT.

This clonotype was observed a handful of times. The chain combines TRBV15 with TRBJ1-3; D is perhaps TRBD1 (5 bases). Germline CDR1 is LNHNV and CDR2 is YYDKDF (reference sequence). V was clipped by 3 bases and J by 0 bases, with 12 bases between them. The CDR3 has 16 amino acids. CDR3 sequence reads: CATSRPGAGSGNTIYF. DNA of the CDR3: TGTGCCACCAGCAGGCCCGGGGCAGGCTCTGGAAACACCATATATTTT.

This clonotype was seen a handful of times. The chain links TRBV20-1 to TRBJ2-3; TRBD2 aligns across 16 bases. The ends lost 1 base at V and 6 bases at J; junction bases unmatched: 13. Germline values: CDR1 DFQATT, CDR2 SNEGSKA (reference sequence). The CDR3 runs 19 residues. The CDR3 here is CSARGSRTPGLAGGDTQYF. The CDR3 region has the DNA TGCAGTGCTAGAGGCTCCAGAACCCCGGGACTAGCGGGGGGGGATACGCAGTATTTT.

In its sample, this clonotype was seen a few times. V is TRBV20-1 and J is TRBJ1-4; tentative D call: TRBD1 (5 bases). The CDR3 is 15 amino acids. Trimming removed 5 bases at V and 7 bases at J, with 20 bases between. CDR1 and CDR2 from the germline V gene are DFQATT and SNEGSKA (reference sequence). The CDR3, as DNA: TGCAGTGCTCGTAAGAGCGGAGGGGCCGGTGAAAAACTGTTTTTT. Its protein is CSARKSGGAGEKLFF.

This clonotype has only a few counts. The rearrangement uses TRBV4-3 and TRBJ2-3; possibly TRBD2 for D (5 bases). In germline, CDR1 is LGHNA, CDR2 YSLEER. Trimming pared 3 bases from V and 3 bases from J, leaving 19 bases between. This CDR3 comprises 17 residues. CDR3 sequence (DNA): TGCGCCAGCAGCCACCCCCTCGGGGAAGAGAATACAGATACGCAGTATTTT. Translated, it gives CASSHPLGEENTDTQYF.

The J gene is TRBJ2-3, the V gene TRBV5-1; 12 nucleotides match TRBD2. The CDR3 has 15 residues. CDR1 and CDR2 from the germline V gene are SGHRS and YFSETQ. The junction had 5 bases not matched to a gene; V was cut back by 3 bases and J by 6 bases. As DNA, the CDR3 is TGCGCCAGCAGCTCCCCCGGGACTAGCGGGGATACGCAGTATTTT. It translates to CASSSPGTSGDTQYF. Full variable domain (remainder filled in from reference TRBV5-1 and TRBJ2-3): KAGVTQTPRYLIKTRGQQVTLSCSPISGHRSVSWYQQTPGQGLQFLFEYFSETQRNKGNFPGRFSGRQFSNSRSEMNVSTLELGDSALYLCASSSPGTSGDTQYFGPGTRLTVL.

To note about this clonotype: At one boundary the junction diverges from the germline segment, which might be a read error. The chain uses TRBV7-9 and TRBJ2-3; 9 nucleotides align to TRBD2. Germline-derived CDR1 and CDR2 are SEHNR and FQNEAQ (reference sequence). The CDR3 has 16 amino acids. The CDR3 DNA follows: TGTGCCAGCAGCACGCCCCTAGCGGGAATCACAGATGCGCAGTATTTT. The encoded protein is CASSTPLAGITDAQYF.

The rearrangement uses TRBV7-2 and TRBJ2-7; tentative D call: TRBD2 (5 bases). Germline assignment: CDR1 SGHTA and CDR2 FQGNSA. V lost 7 bases and J lost 3, with 16 bases in between. The length of the CDR3 is 14 residues. The CDR3 region is CASTLSGLNYEQYF. In DNA form, the CDR3 reads TGTGCCAGCACCTTGAGCGGTTTGAACTACGAGCAGTACTTC.

This clonotype was picked up many times. The gene calls are TRBV28 and TRBJ2-7; D might be TRBD2 (7 bases). Trimming took off 6 bases at V and 3 bases at J, with 21 bases between the two ends. The CDR3 totals 16 residues. Germline V CDR1 and CDR2: MDHEN, SYDVKM. CDR3 sequence: CASRLSLSGGHYEQYF. CDR3 bases: TGTGCCAGCAGACTAAGCCTCTCGGGGGGCCACTACGAGCAGTACTTC.

The chain recombines TRBV20-1 with TRBJ2-3, with TRBD2 matching 7 bases. Germline V gene sequence: CDR1 DFQATT, CDR2 SNEGSKA (reference sequence). This CDR3 region has 14 residues. The V and J ends lost 2 bases and 9 bases, in that order; junction bases with no gene match: 11. The CDR3 sequence is CSARNSREYGTQYF. DNA for the CDR3: TGCAGTGCTAGAAACTCGCGGGAGTATGGAACGCAGTATTTT.

The chain joins TRBV6-4 to TRBJ1-6; D is unclear. Germline loops: CDR1 MRHNA, CDR2 SNTAGT. Between the trimmed V and J ends, which lost 0 bases and 7 bases, there was a span of 10 bases. There are 15 residues in the CDR3. The CDR3 here is CASSDSSGANSPLHF. CDR3 DNA sequence: TGTGCCAGCAGTGACTCGTCTGGCGCCAATTCACCCCTCCACTTT.

This clonotype was detected many times. This chain connects TRBV20-1 to TRBJ2-5, with 8 bases that match TRBD2. The CDR3 spans 15 residues. The V gene end was trimmed by 2 bases and the J gene end by 5 bases; junction bases not matched to a gene: 10. Germline-derived CDR1 and CDR2 are DFQATT and SNEGSKA (reference sequence). The CDR3 loop is CSARWVAGFGETQYF. CDR3 bases: TGCAGTGCTAGATGGGTAGCGGGGTTCGGGGAGACCCAGTACTTC.

The rearrangement links TRBV11-1 to TRBJ2-7; D is possibly TRBD1 or TRBD2 (5 bases each). Per the germline V gene, CDR1 is SGHAT and CDR2 is FQDESV (reference sequence). Trimming pared 6 bases from V and 3 bases from J, leaving 15 bases between. This CDR3 region has 14 residues. The CDR3 bases are TGTGCCAGCAGGGATCCGGGACGGAGCTACGAGCAGTACTTC. It codes for CASRDPGRSYEQYF. The variable domain in full, completed from reference TRBV11-1 and TRBJ2-7, reads EAEVAQSPRYKITEKSQAVAFWCDPISGHATLYWYRQILGQGPELLVQFQDESVVDDSQLPKDRFSAERLKGVDSTLKIQPAELGDSAMYLCASRDPGRSYEQYFGPGTRLTVT.

This clonotype was counted ten times or more. The CDR3 nucleotides read TGTGCCAGCAGTTTACGTTCGTCTAGCGCCTACAATGAGCAGTTCTTC. Translating gives CASSLRSSSAYNEQFF. V usage is TRBV27 and J usage is TRBJ2-1, with D tentatively TRBD2 (6 bases). Per germline, CDR1 MNHEY and CDR2 SMNVEV (reference sequence). CDR3 length equals 16 residues. Between the trimmed V and J ends, which lost 2 bases and 2 bases, there was a span of 13 bases.

The chain joins TRBV21-1 to TRBJ2-1; the table's TRBD2 call for D was not verified on the DNA. TRBV21-1 is annotated as a pseudogene. The CDR3 extends over 18 amino acids. As DNA, the CDR3 is TGTGCCAGCAGATCCCAGACCTTAGCGGGACGATGGCAATCGGAGCAGTTCTTC. It encodes CASRSQTLAGRWQSEQFF.

This clonotype was observed many times. The V gene is TRBV27, the J gene TRBJ2-7; TRBD2 might be the D (6 bases). CDR1 is MNHEY and CDR2 is SMNVEV in the germline V gene (reference sequence). Trimming cost V 5 bases and J 4 bases, with 21 bases left between them. The CDR3 spans 16 residues. CDR3 nucleotide sequence: TGTGCCAGCAGTCCTATTTACCTCGGGAGTAAATACGAGCAGTACTTC. Translation gives CASSPIYLGSKYEQYF.

The J gene is TRBJ2-3, the V gene TRBV2, with D possibly matching TRBD1 (6 bases). This CDR3 contains 14 residues. V lost 6 bases, J lost 4 bases, and 14 bases lay in between. CDR1 is SNHLY, CDR2 FYNNEI, per germline. CDR3 region: CASRSQGGADTQYF. CDR3 in DNA: TGTGCCAGCAGATCACAGGGTGGTGCAGATACGCAGTATTTT.

This clonotype was counted a few times. The chain joins TRBV20-1 to TRBJ2-1, with a tentative D call TRBD2 (6 bases). The V and J ends lost 0 bases and 7 bases respectively, with 16 bases between them. Germline V gives CDR1 DFQATT, CDR2 SNEGSKA (reference sequence). The CDR3 is 15 amino acids. CDR3 sequence: CSARDWKGGLNEQFF. For the CDR3, the DNA is TGCAGTGCTAGAGATTGGAAAGGAGGGTTGAATGAGCAGTTCTTC.